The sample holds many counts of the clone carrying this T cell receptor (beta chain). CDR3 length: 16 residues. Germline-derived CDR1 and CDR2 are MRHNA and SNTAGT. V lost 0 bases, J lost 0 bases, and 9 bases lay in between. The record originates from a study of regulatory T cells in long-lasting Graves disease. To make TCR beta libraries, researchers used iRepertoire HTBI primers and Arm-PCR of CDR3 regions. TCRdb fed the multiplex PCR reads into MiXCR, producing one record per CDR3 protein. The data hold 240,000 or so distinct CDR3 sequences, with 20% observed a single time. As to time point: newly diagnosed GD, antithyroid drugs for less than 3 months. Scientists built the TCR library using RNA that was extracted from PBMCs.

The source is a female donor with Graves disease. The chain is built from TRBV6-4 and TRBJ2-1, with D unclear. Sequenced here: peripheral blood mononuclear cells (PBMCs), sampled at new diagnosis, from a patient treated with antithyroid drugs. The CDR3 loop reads CASSDSNSFSYNEQFF. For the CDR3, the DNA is TGTGCCAGCAGTGACTCGAACTCGTTCTCCTACAATGAGCAGTTCTTC.